This T cell receptor (beta chain) appears in the sequencing data of a study of blood T cell repertoires in COVID-19. CDR3 length: 13 residues. Deletions cut 3 bases from V and 9 bases from J, with 12 bases between. Generated by immunoSEQ multiplex PCR, the TCRdb table keeps only in-frame clones and is missing some. This sample has around 230,000 clones, with approximately 90% found just once. Material for sequencing was peripheral blood. The chain uses TRBV12-3 or TRBV12-4 and TRBJ1-5; D is ambiguous. This receptor was identified in a man in his forties or fifties with COVID-19, enrolled during active disease. The DNA of the CDR3 is TGTGCCAGCAGTTTTGGAAGCCGCGGGCCCCAGCATTTT. The encoded protein is CASSFGSRGPQHF.